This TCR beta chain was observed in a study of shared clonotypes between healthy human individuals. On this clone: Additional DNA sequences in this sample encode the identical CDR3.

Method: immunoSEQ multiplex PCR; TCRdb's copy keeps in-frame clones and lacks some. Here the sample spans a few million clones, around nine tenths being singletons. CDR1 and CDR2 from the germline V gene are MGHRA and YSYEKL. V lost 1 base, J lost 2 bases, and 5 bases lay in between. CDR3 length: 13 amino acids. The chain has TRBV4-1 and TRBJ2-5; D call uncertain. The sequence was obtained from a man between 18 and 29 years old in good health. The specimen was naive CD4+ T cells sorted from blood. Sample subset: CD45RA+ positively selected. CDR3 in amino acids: CASSQGRQETQYF. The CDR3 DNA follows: TGCGCCAGCAGCCAAGGCCGGCAAGAGACCCAGTACTTC.